This T cell receptor beta chain was retrieved from a study of cytomegalovirus exposure and HLA in healthy donors. Study at large: The same platform was used for the 90 to 150 validation repertoires and the roughly 600 first-cohort repertoires, a later analysis reported.

The CDR3 consists of 13 residues. With 7 bases removed from V and 4 bases from J, the gap between germline ends came to 10 bases. The germline V gene has CDR1 MNHNY and CDR2 SVGAGI (reference sequence). TCRdb's copy holds only in-frame clones and misses some; the assay was immunoSEQ multiplex PCR. The sample shows around 160,000 clones, approximately 81% of them seen only once. The rearrangement joins TRBV6-6 to TRBJ2-2; D is uncertain. Sequenced input: PBMCs. This TCR was sampled from a man aged 25 to 45 in good health and CMV-seropositive. CDR3 protein: CASKNALTGELFF. As DNA, the CDR3 is TGTGCCAGCAAGAACGCACTCACCGGGGAGCTGTTTTTT.